The sequence of this T cell receptor beta chain was determined in a study of blood T cells in healthy people across ages. Trimming shortened V by 6 bases and J by 0 bases, and 11 bases separated the two germline ends. The CDR3 is 14 residues long. A few counts support this clonotype. Using a J-beta primer mix together with a sample-barcoded 5' primer, a second PCR was run for about 7 to 12 cycles. TCRdb processed the 5' RACE reads anew with MiXCR; each CDR3 protein has one entry. The table lists 1.5 million to 2 million distinct CDR3 sequences, about 28% of them singletons. The J gene is TRBJ1-1, the V gene TRBV12-3 or TRBV12-4; the D gene is possibly TRBD1 (6 bases). The sequence was obtained from a woman in her twenties or thirties in good health. The sequencing input was blood. CDR3 region: CASSQEGVNTEAFF. DNA for the CDR3: TGTGCCAGCAGCCAGGAGGGGGTGAACACTGAAGCTTTCTTT.